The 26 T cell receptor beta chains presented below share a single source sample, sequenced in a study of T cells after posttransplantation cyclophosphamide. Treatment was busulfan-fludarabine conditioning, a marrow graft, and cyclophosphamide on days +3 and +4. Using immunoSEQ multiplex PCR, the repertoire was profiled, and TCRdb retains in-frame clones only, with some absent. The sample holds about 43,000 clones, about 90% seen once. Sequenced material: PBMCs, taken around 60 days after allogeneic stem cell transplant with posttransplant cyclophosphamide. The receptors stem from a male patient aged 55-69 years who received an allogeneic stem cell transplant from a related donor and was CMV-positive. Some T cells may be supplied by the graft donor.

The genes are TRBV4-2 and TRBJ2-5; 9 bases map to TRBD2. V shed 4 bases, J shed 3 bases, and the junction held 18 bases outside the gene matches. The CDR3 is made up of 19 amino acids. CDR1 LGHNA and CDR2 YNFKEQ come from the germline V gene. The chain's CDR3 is CASSLQLGLALQAEETQYF. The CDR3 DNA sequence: TGTGCCAGCAGCCTACAACTCGGACTAGCGCTTCAAGCGGAAGAGACCCAGTACTTC.

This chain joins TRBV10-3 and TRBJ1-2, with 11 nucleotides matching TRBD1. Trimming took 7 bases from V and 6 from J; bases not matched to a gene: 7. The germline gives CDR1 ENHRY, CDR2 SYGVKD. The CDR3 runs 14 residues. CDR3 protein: CAINKDRGLDGYTF. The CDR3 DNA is TGTGCCATCAATAAGGACAGGGGGCTTGATGGCTACACCTTC.

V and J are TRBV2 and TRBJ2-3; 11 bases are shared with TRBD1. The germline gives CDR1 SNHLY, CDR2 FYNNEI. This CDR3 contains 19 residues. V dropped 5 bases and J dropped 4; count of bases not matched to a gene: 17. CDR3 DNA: TGTGCCAGCAGTCTGTTCGTCTCTGGACAGGGGGCTTCCCCAGATACGCAGTATTTT. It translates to CASSLFVSGQGASPDTQYF. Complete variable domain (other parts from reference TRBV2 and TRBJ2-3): EPEVTQTPSHQVTQMGQEVILRCVPISNHLYFYWYRQILGQKVEFLVSFYNNEISEKSEIFDDQFSVERPDGSNFTLKIRSTKLEDSAMYFCASSLFVSGQGASPDTQYFGPGTRLTVL.

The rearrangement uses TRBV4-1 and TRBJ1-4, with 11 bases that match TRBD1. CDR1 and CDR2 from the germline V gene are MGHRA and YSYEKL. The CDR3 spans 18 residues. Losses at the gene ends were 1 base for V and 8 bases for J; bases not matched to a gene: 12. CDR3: CASSQGEGQGAIGEKLFF. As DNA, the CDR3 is TGCGCCAGCAGCCAAGGGGAAGGACAGGGGGCGATCGGCGAAAAACTGTTTTTT.

The CDR3 reads CASRWTGFNTEAFF. The CDR3, as DNA: TGTGCCAGCAGATGGACAGGATTTAACACTGAAGCTTTCTTT. The chain links TRBV7-9 to TRBJ1-1; 7 nucleotides agree with TRBD1. CDR3 length: 14 amino acids. The V gene end was trimmed by 6 bases and the J gene end by 2 bases; junction bases not matched to a gene: 6. Germline V gene data show CDR1 as SEHNR and CDR2 as FQNEAQ (reference sequence).

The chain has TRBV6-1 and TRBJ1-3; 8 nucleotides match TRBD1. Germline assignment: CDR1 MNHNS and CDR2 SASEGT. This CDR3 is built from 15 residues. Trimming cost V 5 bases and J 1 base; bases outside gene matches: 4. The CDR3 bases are TGTGCCAGCAGTAAGACAGGGGCATCTGGAAACACCATATATTTT. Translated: CASSKTGASGNTIYF.

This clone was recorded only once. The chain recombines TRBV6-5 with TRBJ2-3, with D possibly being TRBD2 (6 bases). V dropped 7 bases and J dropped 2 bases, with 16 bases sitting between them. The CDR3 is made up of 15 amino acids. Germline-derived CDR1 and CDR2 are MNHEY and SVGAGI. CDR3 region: CASTLGRDFTDTQYF. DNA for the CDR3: TGTGCCAGCACCCTAGGCCGGGACTTCACAGATACGCAGTATTTT.

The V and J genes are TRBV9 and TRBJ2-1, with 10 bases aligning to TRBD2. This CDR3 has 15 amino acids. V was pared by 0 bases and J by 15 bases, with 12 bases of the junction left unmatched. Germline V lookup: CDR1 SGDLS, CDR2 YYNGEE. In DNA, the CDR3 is TGTGCCAGCAGCGTAGCTGCAGAGAGAGCGGGGGGGGTGTTCTTC. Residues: CASSVAAERAGGVFF.

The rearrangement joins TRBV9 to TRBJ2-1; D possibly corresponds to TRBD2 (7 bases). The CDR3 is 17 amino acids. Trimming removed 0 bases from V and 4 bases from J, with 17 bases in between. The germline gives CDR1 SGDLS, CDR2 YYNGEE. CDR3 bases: TGTGCCAGCAGCGTAGGCCCCCGCGGGGGCCATTACAATGAGCAGTTCTTC. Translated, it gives CASSVGPRGGHYNEQFF.

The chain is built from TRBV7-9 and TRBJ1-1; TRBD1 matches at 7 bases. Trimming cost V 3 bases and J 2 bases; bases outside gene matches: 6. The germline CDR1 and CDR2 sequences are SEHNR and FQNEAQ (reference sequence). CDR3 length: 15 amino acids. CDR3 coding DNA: TGTGCCAGCAGCTTCCTGACAGGGACCAACACTGAAGCTTTCTTT. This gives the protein CASSFLTGTNTEAFF.

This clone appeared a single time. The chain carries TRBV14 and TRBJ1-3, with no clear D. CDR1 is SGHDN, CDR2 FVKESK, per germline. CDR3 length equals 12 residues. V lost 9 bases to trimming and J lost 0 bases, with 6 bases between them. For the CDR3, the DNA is TGTGCCAGTGAGAGCTCTGGAAACACCATATATTTT. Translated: CASESSGNTIYF.

This CDR3 is CASSLQGWANEKLFF. The CDR3 region has the DNA TGTGCCAGCAGCTTACAGGGTTGGGCTAATGAAAAACTGTTTTTT. V and J are TRBV5-5 and TRBJ1-4, with a possible D match to TRBD1 (6 bases). CDR1 and CDR2 (germline): SGHKS, YYEKEE (reference sequence). The CDR3 consists of 15 residues. V was clipped by 2 bases and J by 3 bases, with 11 bases between them.

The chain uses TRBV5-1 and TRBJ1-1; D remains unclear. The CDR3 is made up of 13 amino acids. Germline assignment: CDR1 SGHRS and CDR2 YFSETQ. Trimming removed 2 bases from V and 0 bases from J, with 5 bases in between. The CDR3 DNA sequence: TGCGCCAGCAGCTTTAATGTGAACACTGAAGCTTTCTTT. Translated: CASSFNVNTEAFF. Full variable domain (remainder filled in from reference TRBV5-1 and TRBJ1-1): KAGVTQTPRYLIKTRGQQVTLSCSPISGHRSVSWYQQTPGQGLQFLFEYFSETQRNKGNFPGRFSGRQFSNSRSEMNVSTLELGDSALYLCASSFNVNTEAFFGQGTRLTVV.

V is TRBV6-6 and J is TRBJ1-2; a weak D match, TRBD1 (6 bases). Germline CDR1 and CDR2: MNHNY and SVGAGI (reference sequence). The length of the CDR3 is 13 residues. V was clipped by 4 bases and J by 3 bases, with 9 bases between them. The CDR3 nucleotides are TGTGCCAGCAGTTCGGGACAATACTATGGCTACACCTTC. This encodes CASSSGQYYGYTF.

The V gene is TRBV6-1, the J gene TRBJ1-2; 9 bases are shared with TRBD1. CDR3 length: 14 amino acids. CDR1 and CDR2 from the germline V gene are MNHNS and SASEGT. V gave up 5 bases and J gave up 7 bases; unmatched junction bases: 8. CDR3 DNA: TGTGCCAGCAGTTTCCGGACAGGGGATAGTGGCTACACCTTC. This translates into CASSFRTGDSGYTF.

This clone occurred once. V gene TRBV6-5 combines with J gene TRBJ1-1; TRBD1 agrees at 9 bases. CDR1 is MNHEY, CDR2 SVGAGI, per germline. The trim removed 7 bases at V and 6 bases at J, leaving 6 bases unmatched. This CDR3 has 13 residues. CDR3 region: CASTLDRGAEAFF. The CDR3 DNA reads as TGTGCCAGCACTTTGGACAGGGGCGCTGAAGCTTTCTTT.

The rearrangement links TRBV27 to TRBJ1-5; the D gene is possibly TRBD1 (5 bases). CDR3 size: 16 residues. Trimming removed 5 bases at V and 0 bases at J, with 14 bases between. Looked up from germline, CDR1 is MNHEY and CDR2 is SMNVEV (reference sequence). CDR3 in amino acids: CASSMTATYSNQPQHF. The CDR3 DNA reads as TGTGCCAGCAGTATGACAGCTACCTATAGCAATCAGCCCCAGCATTTT.

In DNA form, the CDR3 reads TGCGCCAGCAGACGTGGCAGCGGAGCTAGCTCCTACGAGCAGTACTTC. Translating gives CASRRGSGASSYEQYF. The chain links TRBV5-1 to TRBJ2-7; D may be TRBD2 (5 bases). Germline V gene sequence: CDR1 SGHRS, CDR2 YFSETQ. The V and J ends lost 5 bases and 0 bases respectively, with 18 bases between them. This CDR3 is built from 16 residues.

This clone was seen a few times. The CDR3 is CSVRKDSQGAQYF. CDR3 coding DNA: TGCAGCGTCCGAAAGGACAGCCAGGGGGCCCAGTACTTC. The chain is built from TRBV29-1 and TRBJ2-5; 7 bases map to TRBD1. With V trimmed by 6 bases and J by 9 bases, 13 bases remained unmatched. CDR1 SQVTM and CDR2 ANQGSEA come from the germline V gene. This CDR3 has 13 amino acids.

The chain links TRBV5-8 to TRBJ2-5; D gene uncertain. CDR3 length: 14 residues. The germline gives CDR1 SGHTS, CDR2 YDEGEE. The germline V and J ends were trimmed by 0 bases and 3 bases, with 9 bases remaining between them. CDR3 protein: CASSLASTKETQYF. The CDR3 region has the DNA TGTGCCAGCAGCTTGGCTTCGACAAAAGAGACCCAGTACTTC.

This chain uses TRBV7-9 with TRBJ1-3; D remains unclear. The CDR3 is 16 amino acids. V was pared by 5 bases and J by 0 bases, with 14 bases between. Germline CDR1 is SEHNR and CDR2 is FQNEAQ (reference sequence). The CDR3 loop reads CASSPQDLFSGNTIYF. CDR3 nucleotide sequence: TGTGCCAGCAGCCCCCAGGACTTATTCTCTGGAAACACCATATATTTT.

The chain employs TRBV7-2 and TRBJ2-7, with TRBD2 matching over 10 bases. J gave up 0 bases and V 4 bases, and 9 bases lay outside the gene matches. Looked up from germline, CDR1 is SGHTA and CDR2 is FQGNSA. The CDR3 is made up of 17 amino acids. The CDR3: CASSSSGLAEPSYEQYF. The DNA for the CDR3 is TGTGCCAGCAGCTCTAGCGGACTAGCGGAACCCTCCTACGAGCAGTACTTC.

The CDR3 sequence: CASSLGPTGAYEQYF. The CDR3 DNA reads TGTGCCAGCAGCTTGGGACCCACAGGGGCCTACGAGCAGTACTTC. The V gene is TRBV5-5, the J gene TRBJ2-7, with TRBD1 matching over 7 bases. CDR1 and CDR2 from the germline V gene are SGHKS and YYEKEE (reference sequence). There are 15 residues in the CDR3. The V gene end was trimmed by 0 bases and the J gene end by 2 bases; junction bases not matched to a gene: 5.

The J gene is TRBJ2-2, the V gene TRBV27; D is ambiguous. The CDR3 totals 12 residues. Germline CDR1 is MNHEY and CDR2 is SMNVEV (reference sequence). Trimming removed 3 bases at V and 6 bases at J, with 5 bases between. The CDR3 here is CASSFQAGELFF. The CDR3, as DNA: TGTGCCAGCAGTTTTCAGGCCGGGGAGCTGTTTTTT.

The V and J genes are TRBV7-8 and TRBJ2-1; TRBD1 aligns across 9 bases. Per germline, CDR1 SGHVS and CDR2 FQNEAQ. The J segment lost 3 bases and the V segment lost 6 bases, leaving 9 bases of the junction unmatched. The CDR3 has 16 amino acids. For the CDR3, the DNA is TGTGCCAGCAGAAAAAACCGGGACAGGGACTACAATGAGCAGTTCTTC. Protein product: CASRKNRDRDYNEQFF.

CDR3 sequence reads: CAVGTGGTDTQYF. The CDR3, as DNA: TGTGCCGTCGGGACAGGGGGCACAGATACGCAGTATTTT. This chain joins TRBV15 and TRBJ2-3; 10 nucleotides agree with TRBD1. CDR1 is LNHNV and CDR2 is YYDKDF in the germline V gene (reference sequence). This CDR3 is built from 13 residues. The J segment lost 1 base and the V segment lost 11 bases, leaving 3 bases of the junction unmatched.